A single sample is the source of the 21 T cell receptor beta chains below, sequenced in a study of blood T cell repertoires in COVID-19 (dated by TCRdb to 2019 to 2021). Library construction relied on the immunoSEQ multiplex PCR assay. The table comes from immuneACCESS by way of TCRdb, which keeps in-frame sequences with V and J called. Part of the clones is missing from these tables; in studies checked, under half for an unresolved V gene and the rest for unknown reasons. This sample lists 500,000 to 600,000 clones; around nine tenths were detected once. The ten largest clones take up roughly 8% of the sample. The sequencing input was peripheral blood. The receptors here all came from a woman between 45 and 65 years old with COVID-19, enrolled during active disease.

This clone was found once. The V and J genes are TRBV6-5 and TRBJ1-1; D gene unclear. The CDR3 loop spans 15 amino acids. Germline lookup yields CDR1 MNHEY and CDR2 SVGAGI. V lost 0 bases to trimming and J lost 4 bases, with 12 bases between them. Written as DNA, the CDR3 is TGTGCCAGCAGTTACTCGGGCCGTCACACCACTGAAGCTTTCTTT. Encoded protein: CASSYSGRHTTEAFF.

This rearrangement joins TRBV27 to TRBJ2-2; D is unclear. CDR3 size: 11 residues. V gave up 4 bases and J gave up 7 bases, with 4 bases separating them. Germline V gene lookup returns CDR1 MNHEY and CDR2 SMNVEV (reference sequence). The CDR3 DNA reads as TGTGCCAGCAGTTCCGGCGGGGAGCTGTTTTTT. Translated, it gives CASSSGGELFF.

CDR3 bases: TGTGCCAGTAGTTTCAGGGGTGAAAAACTGTTTTTT. Translation gives CASSFRGEKLFF. The V and J genes are TRBV19 and TRBJ1-4; possibly TRBD1 for D (6 bases). The length of the CDR3 is 12 residues. V was trimmed by 5 bases and J by 7 bases, leaving 8 bases between them. CDR1 LNHDA and CDR2 SQIVND come from the germline V gene (reference sequence).

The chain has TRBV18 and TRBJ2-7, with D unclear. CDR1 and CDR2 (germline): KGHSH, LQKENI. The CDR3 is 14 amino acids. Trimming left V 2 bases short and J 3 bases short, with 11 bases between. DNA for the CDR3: TGTGCCAGCTCACCATCTCAACTTTACTACGAGCAGTACTTC. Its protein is CASSPSQLYYEQYF.

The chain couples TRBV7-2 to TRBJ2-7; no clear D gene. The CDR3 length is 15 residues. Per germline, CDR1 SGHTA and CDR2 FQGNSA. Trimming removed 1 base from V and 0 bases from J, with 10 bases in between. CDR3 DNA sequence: TGTGCCAGCAGCTTAGGGGCAGTGGGCTCCTACGAGCAGTACTTC. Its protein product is CASSLGAVGSYEQYF.

The CDR3 protein is CASSDSTSGGNNEQFF. In nucleotides, the CDR3 is TGTGCCAGCAGTGACTCCACTAGCGGGGGGAACAATGAGCAGTTCTTC. The rearrangement joins TRBV25-1 to TRBJ2-1; 12 bases match TRBD2. V lost 3 bases, J lost 5 bases, and 5 bases stayed unmatched. Germline V gives CDR1 MGHDK, CDR2 SYGVNS. CDR3 length: 16 residues.

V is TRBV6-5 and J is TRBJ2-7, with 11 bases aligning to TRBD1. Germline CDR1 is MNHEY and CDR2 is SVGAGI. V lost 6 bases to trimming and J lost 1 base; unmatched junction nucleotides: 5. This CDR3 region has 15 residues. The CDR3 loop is CASRARDRGSYEQYF. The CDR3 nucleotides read TGTGCCAGCAGGGCCCGGGACAGGGGGTCCTACGAGCAGTACTTC.

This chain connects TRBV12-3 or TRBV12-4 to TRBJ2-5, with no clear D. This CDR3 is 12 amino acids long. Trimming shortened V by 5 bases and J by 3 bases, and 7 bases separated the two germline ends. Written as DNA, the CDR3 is TGTGCCAGCAGTCCCCAAAAAGAGACCCAGTACTTC. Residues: CASSPQKETQYF.

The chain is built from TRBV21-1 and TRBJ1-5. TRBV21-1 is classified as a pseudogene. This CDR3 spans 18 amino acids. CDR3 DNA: TGTGCCAGCCCACACGGGGGGGGGAAGGTTTATAGCAATCAGCCCCAGCATTTT. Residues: CASPHGGGKVYSNQPQHF.

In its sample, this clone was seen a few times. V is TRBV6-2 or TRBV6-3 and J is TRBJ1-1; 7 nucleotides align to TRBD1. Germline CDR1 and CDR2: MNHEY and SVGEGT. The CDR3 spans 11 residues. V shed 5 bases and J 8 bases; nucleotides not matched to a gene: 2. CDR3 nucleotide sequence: TGTGCCAGCAGTAGACAGGGCGAAGCTTTCTTT. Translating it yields CASSRQGEAFF.

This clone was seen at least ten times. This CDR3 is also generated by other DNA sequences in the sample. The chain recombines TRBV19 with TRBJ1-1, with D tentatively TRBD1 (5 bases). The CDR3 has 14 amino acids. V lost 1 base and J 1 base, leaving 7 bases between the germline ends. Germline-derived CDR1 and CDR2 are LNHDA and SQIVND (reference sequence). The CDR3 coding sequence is TGTGCCAGTAGTATAGTGGGGGGGAACACTGAAGCTTTCTTT. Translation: CASSIVGGNTEAFF.

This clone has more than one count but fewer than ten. For the CDR3, the DNA is TGTGCCACCAGCTTTGGAGGCTTGGGAAATCAGCCCCAGCATTTT. This translates into CATSFGGLGNQPQHF. The chain is built from TRBV15 and TRBJ1-5; the D is unclear. In germline, CDR1 is LNHNV, CDR2 YYDKDF (reference sequence). Between the trimmed V and J ends, which lost 5 bases and 4 bases, there was a span of 15 bases. There are 15 residues in the CDR3.

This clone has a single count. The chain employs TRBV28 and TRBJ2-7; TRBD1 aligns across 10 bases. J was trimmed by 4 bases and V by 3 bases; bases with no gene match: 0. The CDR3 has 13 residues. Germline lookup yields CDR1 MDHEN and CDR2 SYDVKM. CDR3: CASSLDRGYEQYF. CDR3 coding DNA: TGTGCCAGCAGTTTGGACAGGGGGTACGAGCAGTACTTC. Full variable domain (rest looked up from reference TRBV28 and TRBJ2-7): DVKVTQSSRYLVKRTGEKVFLECVQDMDHENMFWYRQDPGLGLRLIYFSYDVKMKEKGDIPEGYSVSREKKERFSLILESASTNQTSMYLCASSLDRGYEQYFGPGTRLTVT.

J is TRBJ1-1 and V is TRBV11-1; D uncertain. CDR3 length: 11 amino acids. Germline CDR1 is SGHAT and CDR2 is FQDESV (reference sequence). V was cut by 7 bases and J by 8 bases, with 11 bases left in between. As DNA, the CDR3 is TGTGCCAGCATCCCTGGAGGAGAAGCTTTCTTT. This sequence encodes CASIPGGEAFF.

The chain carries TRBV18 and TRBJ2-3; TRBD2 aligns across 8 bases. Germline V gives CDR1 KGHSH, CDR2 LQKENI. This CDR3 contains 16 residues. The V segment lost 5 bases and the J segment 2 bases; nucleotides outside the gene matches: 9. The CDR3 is CASSGRGGRPTDTQYF. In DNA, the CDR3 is TGTGCCAGCTCAGGTCGGGGGGGCCGCCCCACAGATACGCAGTATTTT.

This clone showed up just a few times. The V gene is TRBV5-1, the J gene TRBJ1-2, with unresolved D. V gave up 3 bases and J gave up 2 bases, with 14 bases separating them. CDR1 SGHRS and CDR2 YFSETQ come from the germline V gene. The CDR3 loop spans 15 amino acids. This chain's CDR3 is CASSSEVGVNYGYTF. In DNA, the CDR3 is TGCGCCAGCAGCTCCGAAGTCGGGGTCAACTATGGCTACACCTTC.

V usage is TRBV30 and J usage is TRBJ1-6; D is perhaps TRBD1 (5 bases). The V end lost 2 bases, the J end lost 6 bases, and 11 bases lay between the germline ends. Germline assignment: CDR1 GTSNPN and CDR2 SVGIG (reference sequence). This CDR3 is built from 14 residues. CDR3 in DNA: TGTGCCTGGAGTCCCCGGGGGACTAATTCACCCCTCCACTTT. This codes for CAWSPRGTNSPLHF. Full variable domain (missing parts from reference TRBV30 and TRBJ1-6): SQTIHQWPATLVQPVGSPLSLECTVEGTSNPNLYWYRQAAGRGLQLLFYSVGIGQISSEVPQNLSASRPQDRQFILSSKKLLLSDSGFYLCAWSPRGTNSPLHFGNGTRLTVT.

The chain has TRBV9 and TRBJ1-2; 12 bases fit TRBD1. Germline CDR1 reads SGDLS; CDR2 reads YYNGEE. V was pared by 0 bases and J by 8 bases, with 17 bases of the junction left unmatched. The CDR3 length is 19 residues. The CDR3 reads CASSVEGTGGRIPPWGYTF. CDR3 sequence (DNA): TGTGCCAGCAGCGTAGAAGGGACAGGGGGCCGGATACCCCCATGGGGCTACACCTTC.

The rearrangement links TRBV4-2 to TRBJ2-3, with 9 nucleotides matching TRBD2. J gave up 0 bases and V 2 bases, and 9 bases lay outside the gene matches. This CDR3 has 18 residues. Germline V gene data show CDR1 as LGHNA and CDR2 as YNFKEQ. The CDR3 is CASSQLAGMRPSTDTQYF. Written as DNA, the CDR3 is TGTGCCAGCAGCCAACTAGCGGGAATGAGACCTAGCACAGATACGCAGTATTTT.

The CDR3 DNA sequence: TGCGCCAGCAGCCAAGCCGGGACTAGCGGATACAATGAGCAGTTCTTC. The encoded protein is CASSQAGTSGYNEQFF. The gene calls are TRBV4-1 and TRBJ2-1; 11 bases agree with TRBD2. With V trimmed by 1 base and J by 4 bases, 3 bases remained unmatched. Germline lookup yields CDR1 MGHRA and CDR2 YSYEKL. This CDR3 comprises 16 residues.

In nucleotides, the CDR3 is TGTGCCAGCAGCTTACCTCAACAGATGGACAATGAGCAGTTCTTC. Protein: CASSLPQQMDNEQFF. V and J are TRBV7-6 and TRBJ2-1; D is unresolved. V was cut by 2 bases and J by 5 bases, with 13 bases left in between. Germline V lookup: CDR1 SGHVS, CDR2 FNYEAQ. There are 15 residues in the CDR3.